A selection of T cell receptor beta chains follows, all from one sample in a study of control samples from healthy donors and cancer patients. TCRdb keeps only in-frame clones here, not all; method: immunoSEQ multiplex PCR. The table has 150,000 to 200,000 clones, approximately 93% seen once. What was sequenced was blood. The receptors originated from a woman in her thirties or forties in good health. The CDR3 runs from the conserved cysteine through the conserved F or W. Fields, in order: J gene, clone size, V gene, D gene, CDR3 DNA, CDR3 protein. The D gene is left open where the match is weak. Not every row has a clone size; where given, it reads once, few, many or a size class.

TRBJ1-4 | NA | TRBV3-1/TRBV3-2 | NA | TGTGCCAGCAGCCAAGTTACGGCTTACCGGAGCGGAAAACTGTTTTTT | CASSQVTAYRSGKLFF
TRBJ2-2 | NA | TRBV4-3 | NA | TGCGCCAGCAGCCAAGGGGGCTACTTGTCCGGGGAGCTGTTTTTT | CASSQGGYLSGELFF
TRBJ1-1 | NA | TRBV18 | TRBD1 | TGTGCCAGCTCACCAGGACAGGGGGAACGCGGCACTGAAGCTTTCTTT | CASSPGQGERGTEAFF
TRBJ1-6 | once | TRBV11-2 | NA | TGTGCCAGCAGCCCGGACAGTCTCTATAATTCACCCCTCCACTTT | CASSPDSLYNSPLHF
TRBJ2-7 | NA | TRBV5-4 | TRBD1 | TGTGCCAGCAGCTTGCCACCGAACAGGGGACGCGAGCAGTACTTC | CASSLPPNRGREQYF
TRBJ1-2 | NA | TRBV4-3 | NA | TGCGCCAGCAGCCTAGTGGTAGGGAGGCATGACTACACCTTC | CASSLVVGRHDYTF
TRBJ1-1 | NA | TRBV2 | NA | TGTGCCAGCAGCGGAGGACTCCCGAACACTGAAGCTTTCTTT | CASSGGLPNTEAFF
TRBJ1-3 | once | TRBV4-3 | NA | TGCGCCAGCAGCCAAGATTGGACTGCCGGAAACACCATATATTTT | CASSQDWTAGNTIYF
TRBJ2-1 | NA | TRBV18 | TRBD2 | TGTGCCAGCTCACCGACTAGCGGGGGTTACAATGAGCAGTTCTTC | CASSPTSGGYNEQFF
TRBJ2-7 | NA | TRBV5-4 | TRBD1 | TGTGCCAGCAGCCACCCGGCACAGGGGGCCTACGAGCAGTACTTC | CASSHPAQGAYEQYF
TRBJ2-1 | NA | TRBV7-8 | NA | TGTGCCAGCAGCCCCTCGGGGCCGACTACAATGAAGCAGTTCTTC | CASSPSGPTTMKQFF
TRBJ1-1 | NA | TRBV6-5 | NA | TGTGCCAGCAGTCATGAGGAAGGCTCGAACACTGAAGCTTTCTTT | CASSHEEGSNTEAFF
TRBJ2-7 | NA | TRBV18 | TRBD1 | TGTGCCAGCTCACCCGGGACAGGGGTCTCCTACGAGCAGTACTTC | CASSPGTGVSYEQYF
TRBJ1-2 | NA | TRBV6-5 | NA | TGTGCCAGCAGACGTGAGGGTAGCCACACCTTC | CASRREGSHTF
TRBJ2-3 | NA | TRBV7-3 | TRBD2 | TGTGCCAGCAGCTTAAGTGGGGGGGACACAGATACGCAGTATTTT | CASSLSGGDTDTQYF
TRBJ2-5 | NA | TRBV19 | TRBD2 | TGTGCCAGTAGTACTAGCGGGGCTGGAGAGACCCAGTACTTC | CASSTSGAGETQYF
TRBJ2-1 | NA | TRBV27 | NA | TGTGCCAGCAGTTCCCTAAGGACAGTAAACAATGAGCAGTTCTTC | CASSSLRTVNNEQFF
TRBJ1-1 | NA | TRBV12-3/TRBV12-4 | TRBD1 | TGTGCCACCAGACAGGGGGTAACGCAGGAAGCTTTCTTT | CATRQGVTQEAFF
TRBJ1-2 | once | TRBV27 | NA | TGTGCCAGCAGTTTTTTTGGCCCAAACTATGGCTACACCTTC | CASSFFGPNYGYTF
TRBJ2-3 | NA | TRBV7-3 | NA | TGTGCCAGCAGTTCGGCCGGGACTTCAGATACGCAGTATTTT | CASSSAGTSDTQYF
TRBJ1-5 | once | TRBV29-1 | NA | TGCAGCCCCCGGTCTAGGGGATATGGAACAAGGCCCCAGCATTTT | CSPRSRGYGTRPQHF
TRBJ1-6 | NA | TRBV19 | TRBD1 | TGTGCCAGTAGCAAACGGGACAGGGAGTTTTCACCCCTCCACTTT | CASSKRDREFSPLHF